A selection of T cell receptor beta chains follows, all from one sample in a study of T cell repertoires in cytomegalovirus infection. TCRdb used MiXCR to reprocess the reads, holding one entry per CDR3 protein. The table shows 200,000 to 300,000 distinct CDR3 sequences, with more than 9% occurring only once. The sequenced sample was PBMCs. These receptors were obtained from a human donor in good health (CMV status not recorded). Some clones in this sample may be carry-over from other donors' samples. CDR3s include the opening cysteine and the closing phenylalanine or tryptophan. A D gene is named only where the DNA matches it firmly. Clone size is stated in some rows and not others, as once, few, many or a class when expanded.

clone_size,j_call,v_call,d_call,cdr3_nt,cdr3_aa
many,TRBJ2-7,TRBV28,TRBD2,TGTGCCAGCAGTTTAGCCGGGACTACCTATTACGAGCAGTACTTC,CASSLAGTTYYEQYF
many,TRBJ1-5,TRBV7-2,TRBD1,TGTGCCAGCAGCCAACTCGGACAGGGCAATCAGCCCCAGCATTTT,CASSQLGQGNQPQHF
few,TRBJ2-5,TRBV5-1,-,TGCGCCAGCAGCTTGGACGGACAGTTGCAATGGGAGACCCAGTACTTC,CASSLDGQLQWETQYF
-,TRBJ2-1,TRBV14,-,TGTGCCAGCAGCACCATTCAGGGTTCGGCCTACAATGAGCAGTTCTTC,CASSTIQGSAYNEQFF
many,TRBJ1-6,TRBV7-2,TRBD1,TGTGCCAGCAGCAAACGACAGGGGGATAATTCACCCCTCCACTTT,CASSKRQGDNSPLHF
-,TRBJ1-2,TRBV5-4,-,TGTGCCAGCAGCACCCCCCTCCCTACAGGGGGCTACACCTTC,CASSTPLPTGGYTF
many,TRBJ1-4,TRBV7-2,TRBD1,TGTGCCAGCAGCTTGCAGGGGGCGGATGAAAAACTGTTTTTT,CASSLQGADEKLFF
few,TRBJ2-2,TRBV14,-,TGTGCCAGCAGCCAAGATCAGATTTCGAACACCGGGGAGCTGTTTTTT,CASSQDQISNTGELFF
many,TRBJ2-7,TRBV7-2,TRBD2,TGTGCCAGCAGCGGGACTAGCGGGGGGGCCAGGGAGCAGTACTTC,CASSGTSGGAREQYF
many,TRBJ2-7,TRBV28,-,TGTGCCAGCAACCCAACGGGACCTCTCTACGAGCAGTACTTC,CASNPTGPLYEQYF
few,TRBJ2-1,TRBV2,TRBD1,TGTGCCAGCAGTGATTTGGGGGACAGGGGATATGAGCAGTTCTTC,CASSDLGDRGYEQFF
many,TRBJ2-7,TRBV2,-,TGTGCCAGCAGCCTAACCCGATCGGGAGACGAGCAGTACTTC,CASSLTRSGDEQYF
many,TRBJ1-2,TRBV19,-,TGTGCCAGTAGTATGAGGGGAGATGGCTACACCTTC,CASSMRGDGYTF
many,TRBJ1-3,TRBV10-3,-,TGTGCCATCATGTCACCTGGAAACACCATATATTTT,CAIMSPGNTIYF
many,TRBJ1-6,TRBV12-3/TRBV12-4,TRBD1,TGTGCCAGCAGAGGGACAGGGATGAATTCACCCCTCCACTTT,CASRGTGMNSPLHF
-,TRBJ2-7,TRBV2,TRBD2,TGTGCCAGTAAGGATGGGGCAGCGGGGGGTCACGAGCAGTACTTC,CASKDGAAGGHEQYF
few,TRBJ2-3,TRBV29-1,-,TGCAGCGTTGGGTGGCAGGGTGGAAAAGATACGCAGTATTTT,CSVGWQGGKDTQYF
-,TRBJ1-2,TRBV25-1,-,TGTGCCATCAGGGACGGTGATGGCTACACCTTC,CAIRDGDGYTF
many,TRBJ2-5,TRBV7-3,-,TGTGCCAGCAGCTTAACAGGGGGCTTGGGAGGGGAGACCCAGTACTTC,CASSLTGGLGGETQYF
few,TRBJ1-2,TRBV6-2/TRBV6-3,-,TGTGCCAGCAGTCGCTCCGGGACAAACTATGGCTACACCTTC,CASSRSGTNYGYTF
many,TRBJ2-1,TRBV4-1,TRBD2,TGCGCCAGCAGCCAAGATCTTTTGGGCGGGGGGTCCTCCTACAATGAGCAGTTCTTC,CASSQDLLGGGSSYNEQFF
-,TRBJ2-3,TRBV27,-,TGTGCCGGCAGTTTACGTACCGGGACGGAGTTGGGAGATACGCAGTATTTT,CAGSLRTGTELGDTQYF
many,TRBJ1-5,TRBV5-5,TRBD1,TGTGCCAGCAGCCAGGGGGGGGGCGTAAAACAGCCCCAGCATTTT,CASSQGGGVKQPQHF
many,TRBJ2-5,TRBV29-1,TRBD2,TGCAGCGTTGAACTGGCTAGCGGGAGGCCGGGGGAGACCCAGTACTTC,CSVELASGRPGETQYF
many,TRBJ1-2,TRBV6-6,-,TGTGCCAGCAGTTCAACTGTGACAGTGTATGGCTACACCTTC,CASSSTVTVYGYTF
many,TRBJ2-4,TRBV6-1,-,TGTGCCAGCTTAGACCCGGGGGTAGCCAAAAACATTCAGTACTTC,CASLDPGVAKNIQYF
-,TRBJ2-3,TRBV27,-,TGTGCCAGCAGTATCCTTGGTTGGGGTGGGGATACGCAGTATTTT,CASSILGWGGDTQYF
-,TRBJ2-1,TRBV28,-,TGTGCCAGCAGCCGGTCTGAGGCGGGACTCTATGAGCAGTTCTTC,CASSRSEAGLYEQFF
many,TRBJ2-6,TRBV7-2,-,TGTGCCAGCAGCTCAGACTCGGGGGCCAACGTCCTGACTTTC,CASSSDSGANVLTF
-,TRBJ2-5,TRBV7-6,-,TGTGCCAGCAGCCCAGGGTTGAAAGAGACCCAGTACTTC,CASSPGLKETQYF
once,TRBJ1-2,TRBV19,-,TGTGCCAGTAGTATAGTAGAGGGAGTCTATGGCTACACCTTC,CASSIVEGVYGYTF
-,TRBJ2-5,TRBV28,-,TGTGCCAGCAGGGCTAGCGCCCAAGAGACCCAGTACTTC,CASRASAQETQYF
-,TRBJ1-5,TRBV5-6,TRBD1,TGTGCCAGCAGCGTGACAGGGTTTGGCAATCAGCCCCAGCATTTT,CASSVTGFGNQPQHF